Reported below is one T cell receptor (beta chain). These data are taken from a study of shared T cell receptors in the human thymus. Sequenced by immunoSEQ multiplex PCR; TCRdb stores in-frame clones only, minus some. Among about 400,000 clones listed, 85% to 95% were seen once. CDR1 is SGDLS and CDR2 is YYNGEE in the germline V gene. V gave up 2 bases and J gave up 4 bases, with 13 bases separating them. The CDR3 loop spans 14 amino acids. The chain carries TRBV9 and TRBJ2-7; D may be TRBD1 (6 bases). The receptor's source is a human donor. Input material: thymocytes. Written as DNA, the CDR3 is TGTGCCAGCAGCGTTCGGACAGATTTATACGAGCAGTACTTC. Translated: CASSVRTDLYEQYF.